This entry describes one T cell receptor (beta chain). Its cognate antigen is unknown. PCR was performed using 60 Vbeta and 13 Jbeta primers. TCRdb's copy holds only in-frame clones and misses some; the assay was immunoSEQ multiplex PCR. The repertoire holds more than 150,000 clones, with 60% to 80% as singletons. The data belong to a study of cytomegalovirus exposure and HLA in healthy donors. Study information: Prior work identified 120 million or so unique TCR beta sequences in some 200 million T cells.

Overall study results and limits: An apparent linkage of common viral pathogens to several of the most significant clusters emerged in a later analysis.

Trimming removed 4 bases from V and 5 bases from J, with 32 bases in between. The CDR3 has 21 amino acids. The chain employs TRBV23-1 and TRBJ2-2, with D perhaps matching TRBD1 (6 bases). TRBV23-1 is an ORF, with its function uncertain. Material for sequencing was PBMCs. This receptor was identified in a man aged 50 or older in good health and CMV-seropositive. CDR3 residues: CASSPISPQGKLIFGTGELFF. The CDR3 DNA sequence: TGCGCCAGCAGTCCTATTTCCCCTCAGGGGAAACTCATTTTTGGGACCGGGGAGCTGTTTTTT.